Each of the 23 T cell receptor beta chains below was sequenced from the same sample in a study of vaccination effects on CD4 cells after COVID-19. Cells that had been cultured for 9 to 10 days were the source of isolated CD4+ T cells. For these receptors, no antigen is known. Measured with immunoSEQ multiplex PCR; TCRdb has only the in-frame clones, and not every one. The repertoire holds about 64,000 clones, with 65% to 75% as singletons. This specimen was CD4+ T cells from PBMCs cultured without peptide, taken before COVID-19 vaccination. Receptor source: a human donor who had a prior SARS-CoV-2 infection.

The V and J genes are TRBV5-4 and TRBJ2-7; no firm D call. V was trimmed by 2 bases and J by 0 bases, leaving 9 bases between them. Germline values: CDR1 SGHNT, CDR2 YYREEE (reference sequence). The CDR3 covers 14 residues. CDR3 residues: CASSFFGGSYEQYF. Here the CDR3 DNA reads TGTGCCAGCAGCTTTTTCGGCGGCTCCTACGAGCAGTACTTC.

The chain links TRBV2 to TRBJ1-5; D gene uncertain. The V end lost 6 bases, the J end lost 5 bases, and 14 bases lay between the germline ends. The CDR3 extends over 14 amino acids. Germline CDR1 reads SNHLY; CDR2 reads FYNNEI. Here the CDR3 DNA reads TGTGCCAGCAGGGAGACCTCGAGGGATCAGCCCCAGCATTTT. It encodes CASRETSRDQPQHF.

The chain employs TRBV11-2 and TRBJ1-1, with D hard to call. The length of the CDR3 is 13 residues. Looked up from germline, CDR1 is SGHAT and CDR2 is FQNNGV. V lost 2 bases to trimming and J lost 6 bases, with 10 bases between them. CDR3 coding DNA: TGTGCCAGCAGCTTATTGGGCGGACCTGAAGCTTTCTTT. It translates to CASSLLGGPEAFF.

This chain uses TRBV5-3 with TRBJ2-5; D perhaps matches TRBD1 (5 bases). TRBV5-3 is designated an ORF whose function remains uncertain. With 3 bases removed from V and 4 bases from J, the gap between germline ends came to 19 bases. The CDR3 runs 16 residues. CDR3 in amino acids: CARSYVRQKRTETQYF. In DNA, the CDR3 is TGTGCCAGAAGCTACGTGCGACAGAAACGCACAGAGACCCAGTACTTC.

The table lists this clone with a few counts. This chain connects TRBV7-9 to TRBJ1-1; maybe TRBD1 (5 bases). V lost 5 bases and J 5 bases, leaving 15 bases between the germline ends. The length of the CDR3 is 14 residues. The germline V gene has CDR1 SEHNR and CDR2 FQNEAQ (reference sequence). This chain's CDR3 is CASSRGTEETEAFF. In DNA, the CDR3 is TGTGCCAGCAGCCGCGGGACCGAAGAAACTGAAGCTTTCTTT.

Here the CDR3 DNA reads TGTGCCAGCAGCGGGAACCAAGAGACCCAGTACTTC. It is translated as CASSGNQETQYF. This chain joins TRBV9 and TRBJ2-5; D remains ambiguous. The CDR3 consists of 12 residues. In germline, CDR1 is SGDLS, CDR2 YYNGEE. With 3 bases removed from V and 0 bases from J, the gap between germline ends came to 3 bases.

This clone was seen once. The chain combines TRBV28 with TRBJ2-3; 8 nucleotides match TRBD1. The trim removed 2 bases at V and 4 bases at J, leaving 11 bases unmatched. Germline V lookup: CDR1 MDHEN, CDR2 SYDVKM. This CDR3 is built from 17 residues. The CDR3 DNA is TGTGCCAGCAGTTTAACGGACAGGGCCTGGGTGGCAGATACGCAGTATTTT. Translating gives CASSLTDRAWVADTQYF.

The chain has TRBV19 and TRBJ1-6; D may be TRBD1 (5 bases). The V end lost 3 bases, the J end lost 9 bases, and 15 bases lay between the germline ends. The CDR3 is 15 residues long. Looked up from germline, CDR1 is LNHDA and CDR2 is SQIVND (reference sequence). CDR3 protein: CASSIWQGGSSPLHF. DNA for the CDR3: TGTGCCAGTAGTATTTGGCAGGGCGGAAGTTCACCCCTCCACTTT.

The gene calls are TRBV30 and TRBJ2-1; a weak D match, TRBD2 (6 bases). V was trimmed by 2 bases and J by 8 bases, leaving 16 bases between them. CDR1 and CDR2 from the germline V gene are GTSNPN and SVGIG (reference sequence). The CDR3 runs to 14 residues. The CDR3 is CAWSPLGGFDEQFF. The CDR3 DNA is TGTGCCTGGAGTCCCCTTGGGGGGTTCGATGAGCAGTTCTTC.

By share of the sample, this clone is large. The CDR3 DNA reads as TGTGCCAGCAGCCAGGGACAGCGGGAAGAGACCCAGTACTTC. It yields the protein CASSQGQREETQYF. This sequence joins TRBV5-4 and TRBJ2-5; a possible D gene is TRBD1 (7 bases). The V end was cut by 4 bases, the J end by 3 bases, with 13 bases between. Germline V gene lookup returns CDR1 SGHNT and CDR2 YYREEE (reference sequence). The CDR3 spans 14 residues.

This chain joins TRBV19 and TRBJ2-3; D is possibly TRBD1 (7 bases). The germline gives CDR1 LNHDA, CDR2 SQIVND (reference sequence). This CDR3 region has 14 residues. V was clipped by 5 bases and J by 5 bases, with 14 bases between them. The CDR3 nucleotides are TGTGCCAGTAGTCCGGTTCAGGGGGGAGATACGCAGTATTTT. This encodes CASSPVQGGDTQYF.

V gene TRBV13 combines with J gene TRBJ2-7; no definite D call. Germline values: CDR1 PRHDT, CDR2 FYEKMQ (reference sequence). The V end was cut by 5 bases, the J end by 3 bases, with 17 bases between. The CDR3 consists of 15 residues. The CDR3 DNA reads TGTGCCAGCAGCCCAAAACCGACCACATTCTACGAGCAGTACTTC. Translating gives CASSPKPTTFYEQYF.

This chain links TRBV4-3 with TRBJ2-3, with a possible D match to TRBD2 (6 bases). CDR1 and CDR2 (germline): LGHNA, YSLEER. Deletions cut 1 base from V and 5 bases from J, with 13 bases between. CDR3 length: 15 residues. CDR3 residues: CASSQGGLGGDTQYF. CDR3 nucleotide sequence: TGCGCCAGCAGCCAAGGAGGCCTGGGGGGAGATACGCAGTATTTT.

The V and J genes are TRBV2 and TRBJ2-5; perhaps D is TRBD1 or TRBD2 (5 bases each). V was shortened by 6 bases and J by 4 bases, with 12 bases between the two germline ends. Germline-derived CDR1 and CDR2 are SNHLY and FYNNEI. The CDR3 spans 13 residues. CDR3 in DNA: TGTGCCAGCAGGAGAGGGGACCCAGAGACCCAGTACTTC. Translating gives CASRRGDPETQYF.

Within the sample, this clone is medium-sized. This sequence joins TRBV10-3 and TRBJ1-4; no reliable D call. V dropped 2 bases and J dropped 3 bases, with 10 bases sitting between them. Germline CDR1 ENHRY, CDR2 SYGVKD. This CDR3 has 15 amino acids. CDR3: CAISERLGPNEKLFF. In DNA, the CDR3 is TGTGCCATCAGTGAGAGACTAGGACCTAATGAAAAACTGTTTTTT.

The DNA of the CDR3 is TGTGCCAGCAGCCCAGTAGCGGGACCTCTCTCCTACAATGAGCAGTTCTTC. Translated: CASSPVAGPLSYNEQFF. This chain links TRBV6-2 or TRBV6-3 with TRBJ2-1, with 8 bases that match TRBD2. The CDR3 spans 17 residues. Germline V gene lookup returns CDR1 MNHEY and CDR2 SVGEGT. With V trimmed by 6 bases and J by 0 bases, 10 bases remained unmatched.

This clone came up a few times. The gene calls are TRBV19 and TRBJ2-1; D is undetermined. This CDR3 has 13 amino acids. Per germline, CDR1 LNHDA and CDR2 SQIVND (reference sequence). V lost 4 bases and J lost 2, with 6 bases in between. The CDR3 DNA is TGTGCCAGTAGTAGCAGACCCTACAATGAGCAGTTCTTC. Its protein product is CASSSRPYNEQFF.

This sequence joins TRBV15 and TRBJ2-5; no firm D call. The V gene lost 0 bases and the J gene lost 2 bases, with 7 bases spanning the gap. CDR1 and CDR2 (germline): LNHNV, YYDKDF (reference sequence). The CDR3 has 14 residues. The CDR3 here is CATSRDGQQETQYF. CDR3 sequence (DNA): TGTGCCACCAGCAGAGATGGCCAGCAAGAGACCCAGTACTTC.

In this sample, this clone turned up a few times. The genes are TRBV5-1 and TRBJ1-1; no firm D call. V gave up 0 bases and J gave up 1 base, with 10 bases separating them. There are 15 residues in the CDR3. Looked up from germline, CDR1 is SGHRS and CDR2 is YFSETQ. Written as DNA, the CDR3 is TGCGCCAGCAGCTTGGTGGCAGGCGGGAACACTGAAGCTTTCTTT. This translates into CASSLVAGGNTEAFF.

The chain recombines TRBV4-1 with TRBJ1-3, with 8 bases fitting TRBD1. CDR3 length: 17 residues. The V and J ends lost 1 base and 0 bases, in that order; junction bases with no gene match: 5. CDR1 and CDR2 from the germline V gene are MGHRA and YSYEKL. The CDR3 loop reads CASSQGDRRNSGNTIYF. The DNA for the CDR3 is TGCGCCAGCAGCCAAGGGGACAGGCGAAACTCTGGAAACACCATATATTTT.

The count of this clone is one. The rearrangement joins TRBV19 to TRBJ2-1, with 9 nucleotides matching TRBD1. Germline V gives CDR1 LNHDA, CDR2 SQIVND (reference sequence). The CDR3 runs 13 residues. With 11 bases clipped from V and 7 bases from J, the junction kept 9 bases outside the gene matches. The CDR3 nucleotides read TGTGCCGACGGGACAGGGTTCTTGAATGAGCAGTTCTTC. Its translation is CADGTGFLNEQFF.

The chain joins TRBV9 to TRBJ1-3, with D hard to call. V lost 3 bases to trimming and J lost 0 bases, with 7 bases between them. The CDR3 is made up of 14 amino acids. CDR1 is SGDLS and CDR2 is YYNGEE in the germline V gene. Written as DNA, the CDR3 is TGTGCCAGCAGCGCCACAATCTCTGGAAACACCATATATTTT. Protein product: CASSATISGNTIYF.

The CDR3 sequence is CASSQGGLGYNEQFF. In nucleotides, the CDR3 is TGTGCCAGCAGCCAAGGGGGACTAGGGTACAATGAGCAGTTCTTC. V gene TRBV4-2 combines with J gene TRBJ2-1, with 8 bases aligning to TRBD2. Trimming at V came to 1 base and at J to 4 bases, leaving 3 bases not matched to a gene. Germline values: CDR1 LGHNA, CDR2 YNFKEQ. CDR3 length: 15 residues.